This T cell receptor (beta chain) was recovered during a study of T cell repertoires in cytomegalovirus infection. Across the study: Recently identified HLA-C-restricted CMV epitopes and well-studied HLA-B-restricted CMV epitopes were used by the study. From public TCR beta signatures came an indication of both CMV infection and matching HLA type.

CDR3 size: 15 residues. Germline assignment: CDR1 SGHAT and CDR2 FQNNGV. The ends lost 5 bases at V and 8 bases at J; junction bases unmatched: 7. TCRdb itself ran the reads through MiXCR, one entry per CDR3 protein. The sample records roughly 920,000 distinct CDR3 sequences, roughly 30% being singletons. Overall study findings and caveats: Cumulative public TCR beta family frequency identified carriers of CMV plus the relevant HLA.

This clonotype was detected only a few times. What it binds is unknown. This clonotype was sampled from a human donor in good health (CMV status not recorded). Some clones in this sample may be carry-over from other donors' samples. The starting material was cultured CD8+ T cells from PBMCs, obtained from culture after CMV antigen stimulation. The V call is TRBV11-2, the J call TRBJ2-1; 12 bases are shared with TRBD1. CDR3 in amino acids: CASSQGTGGRDEQFF. In nucleotides, the CDR3 is TGTGCCAGCAGCCAAGGGACAGGGGGCCGGGATGAGCAGTTCTTC.